This T cell receptor beta chain was observed in a study of blood T cell repertoires in COVID-19. Turning to the study itself: T cells, B-cell-depleted T cells, or PBMCs provided the cDNA or gDNA that served as material.

Study members were between about 18 and 95 years old and lived in over 20 US regions. Data came from immunoSEQ multiplex PCR; TCRdb stores just in-frame clones and leaves some out. Of 350,000 or so clones in the sample, approximately 92% are singletons; the top ten hold about 18%. With 2 bases removed from V and 4 bases from J, the gap between germline ends came to 12 bases. From germline, CDR1 is KGHSH and CDR2 LQKENI. This CDR3 is built from 15 residues. V and J are TRBV18 and TRBJ1-5; D is perhaps TRBD1 (6 bases). This TCR was sampled from a woman aged 25 to 39 who had recovered from COVID-19. Sequenced: PBMCs or T cells enriched from blood (not recorded which). Written as DNA, the CDR3 is TGTGCCAGCTCACCAGGGCAGGGGTATAATCAGCCCCAGCATTTT. Amino acid sequence: CASSPGQGYNQPQHF.